This T cell receptor (beta chain) originates from a study of blood T cell repertoires in COVID-19 (dated by TCRdb to 2020 to 2021). Study-wide context: Samples from collaborators originated in the United States, Italy and Spain and spanned both the acute and convalescent phases of COVID-19. The prospective study material was composed of cDNA or gDNA derived from T cells, B-cell-depleted T cells, or PBMCs. Deeply sampled blood TCRbeta repertoires from subjects exposed to, actively infected with, or recovered from COVID-19 were included in the dataset. The repertoires were made available in a free public database intended to serve as a resource for research on the immune response to SARS-CoV-2. Samples were obtained from the ongoing ImmuneRACE study (first 160 participants) and from about 1,300 subjects provided by 6 global collaborators. A de-identified subject ID, COVID-19 status, age in years and sex were almost always included in the sample metadata. Where available, HLA class I and class II types were taken from metadata supplied by the sample provider and were not determined by assay-based typing. The paper's findings and limits, for the study overall: The amount of clinical and demographic metadata varied by source and participant and was provided uncurated.

TCRbeta CDR3 regions were amplified from genomic DNA using the immunoSEQ Assay, a bias-controlled multiplex PCR. Per the source publication's procedure: The number of nucleated cells in each sample was estimated from the amplification of reference gene primers within the assay. Sequence reads were collapsed and filtered to measure the absolute abundance of every unique TCRbeta CDR3 rearrangement. For each sample, productive Simpson clonality was calculated by taking the square root of Simpson's diversity index across productive rearrangements. Not all clones reach the TCRdb copy of this immuneACCESS table, which keeps in-frame sequences only. Checked studies attribute under half of the gap to unresolved V genes and leave the rest unexplained. From that table come the V and J calls and clone size; the DNA was used to work out D and trimming. Here the sample has about 69,000 clones; 85% to 90% occur a single time. Clones ranked in the top ten supply about 4.9% of the sample.

Whole blood was collected in K2EDTA tubes by collaborating institutions according to the institutions' own protocols. For TCRbeta analysis, collaborators shipped samples as frozen whole blood, isolated PBMCs, or DNA extracted from either of those sample types. Comment on this clone: The antigen this receptor binds is unknown. Base qualities are missing; no much larger clone stands one base away.

This TCR was recovered from a woman in her forties or fifties with active COVID-19. The source material was peripheral blood.

The nucleotide sequence reads TGTGCCAGTGGGGTGCGGGACTACACCGGGGAGCTGTTTTTT. This gives the protein CASGVRDYTGELFF. This chain is built from TRBV25-1 and TRBJ2-2, with TRBD2 tentatively as D gene (6 bases match). Reading from cysteine to phenylalanine, the CDR3 counts 14 amino acids. Of all the DNA, just the CDR3 is kept, 42 bases in frame from base 1. Reading the germline V gene gives CDR1 MGHDK and CDR2 SYGVNS. Cut back by 9 bases and 3 bases, the V and J ends lie 14 bases apart.